Listed here are 17 T cell receptor beta chains from one sample, sequenced in a study of blood T cell repertoires in COVID-19. Method: immunoSEQ multiplex PCR; TCRdb's copy keeps in-frame clones and lacks some. The profile shows 200,000 or so clones, almost 85% of them singletons. Sequencing was carried out using peripheral blood. All receptors derive from a human donor with acute or convalescent COVID-19. The donor label of this sample is uncertain.

The chain carries TRBV5-1 and TRBJ2-5; 7 nucleotides line up with TRBD1. The CDR3 has 15 residues. From germline, CDR1 is SGHRS and CDR2 YFSETQ. With 7 bases clipped from V and 4 bases from J, the junction kept 13 bases outside the gene matches. CDR3 loop: CASHPGGQASETQYF. The CDR3 coding sequence is TGCGCCAGCCACCCTGGAGGACAGGCATCAGAGACCCAGTACTTC.

The V gene is TRBV18, the J gene TRBJ1-2; TRBD1 agrees at 7 bases. The CDR3 extends over 13 amino acids. CDR1 and CDR2 from the germline V gene are KGHSH and LQKENI. Trimming at V came to 6 bases and at J to 2 bases, leaving 3 bases not matched to a gene. In nucleotides, the CDR3 is TGTGCCAGCTCGTCGGACAGGAACTATGGCTACACCTTC. This translates into CASSSDRNYGYTF.

The chain employs TRBV5-5 and TRBJ2-5, with TRBD1 identical over 7 bases. V was pared by 0 bases and J by 4 bases, with 3 bases of the junction left unmatched. CDR1 is SGHKS, CDR2 YYEKEE, per germline (reference sequence). The CDR3 loop spans 14 amino acids. CDR3 amino acids: CASSLVDRAETQYF. The DNA of the CDR3 is TGTGCCAGCAGCTTGGTAGACAGGGCAGAGACCCAGTACTTC.

This chain joins TRBV6-6 and TRBJ1-1; 9 nucleotides match TRBD1. J gave up 6 bases and V 5 bases, and 4 bases lay outside the gene matches. The CDR3 runs to 13 residues. Per germline, CDR1 MNHNY and CDR2 SVGAGI (reference sequence). This CDR3 is CASSPGTGPEAFF. DNA of the CDR3: TGTGCCAGCAGTCCCGGGACAGGGCCTGAAGCTTTCTTT.

The J gene is TRBJ2-7, the V gene TRBV5-1, with a possible D match to TRBD2 (5 bases). The germline CDR1 and CDR2 sequences are SGHRS and YFSETQ. V was shortened by 5 bases and J by 4 bases, with 13 bases between the two germline ends. There are 13 residues in the CDR3. Written as DNA, the CDR3 is TGCGCCAGCAGGCGAGCGGACGGGTACGAGCAGTACTTC. It translates to CASRRADGYEQYF. Supplemented by reference TRBV5-1 and TRBJ2-7, the full variable domain reads KAGVTQTPRYLIKTRGQQVTLSCSPISGHRSVSWYQQTPGQGLQFLFEYFSETQRNKGNFPGRFSGRQFSNSRSEMNVSTLELGDSALYLCASRRADGYEQYFGPGTRLTVT.

This clone came up once. The J gene is TRBJ1-5, the V gene TRBV6-5, with TRBD1 matching over 8 bases. The length of the CDR3 is 15 residues. Trimming at V came to 6 bases and at J to 2 bases, leaving 6 bases not matched to a gene. Germline CDR1 reads MNHEY; CDR2 reads SVGAGI. CDR3 nucleotides: TGTGCCAGCAGGGACAGGGCTAATCGCAATCAGCCCCAGCATTTT. Protein: CASRDRANRNQPQHF.

This clone turned up a few times. The J gene is TRBJ2-5, the V gene TRBV19; 10 bases are shared with TRBD1. V was pared by 1 base and J by 2 bases, with 4 bases of the junction left unmatched. Germline CDR1 is LNHDA and CDR2 is SQIVND (reference sequence). CDR3 length: 16 residues. CDR3: CASSIGDRGGQETQYF. As DNA, the CDR3 is TGTGCCAGTAGTATAGGGGACAGGGGTGGTCAAGAGACCCAGTACTTC.

Of note for this clone: Other DNA sequences in this sample translate to the same CDR3. V usage is TRBV5-1 and J usage is TRBJ1-5; no clear D gene. The CDR3 has 15 residues. From germline, CDR1 is SGHRS and CDR2 YFSETQ. Deletions cut 2 bases from V and 0 bases from J, with 9 bases between. The DNA for the CDR3 is TGCGCCAGCAGCTTAGAGGGCGATAGCAATCAGCCCCAGCATTTT. This codes for CASSLEGDSNQPQHF.

The chain has TRBV2 and TRBJ1-5; TRBD1 matches 7 bases. V dropped 7 bases and J dropped 2; count of bases not matched to a gene: 5. CDR1 and CDR2 from the germline V gene are SNHLY and FYNNEI. This CDR3 region has 14 residues. The CDR3 DNA follows: TGTGCCAGCATGAGAGGGGGCGGCAATCAGCCCCAGCATTTT. Encoded protein: CASMRGGGNQPQHF.

This chain uses TRBV27 with TRBJ1-5; perhaps TRBD1 as D (5 bases). From germline, CDR1 is MNHEY and CDR2 SMNVEV (reference sequence). The V end lost 5 bases, the J end lost 3 bases, and 14 bases lay between the germline ends. The CDR3 covers 15 residues. The CDR3 sequence: CASSLSGWDNQPQHF. CDR3 bases: TGTGCCAGCAGTCTCTCAGGGTGGGACAATCAGCCCCAGCATTTT.

The chain couples TRBV6-5 to TRBJ1-2; possible D gene TRBD1, 5 bases. Trimming stripped 8 bases from V and 8 bases from J, with 21 bases between. Germline V gene lookup returns CDR1 MNHEY and CDR2 SVGAGI. The CDR3 has 14 residues. CDR3 loop: CASRLYQGSGGYTF. The CDR3 nucleotides are TGTGCCAGCCGGCTTTATCAGGGATCGGGCGGCTACACCTTC.

This rearrangement joins TRBV18 to TRBJ1-5; D remains unclear. Trimming cost V 2 bases and J 7 bases, with 12 bases left between them. Germline CDR1 KGHSH, CDR2 LQKENI. This CDR3 contains 14 residues. CDR3 sequence (DNA): TGTGCCAGCTCACCAGATGCAGACTTCCAGCCCCAGCATTTT. As protein: CASSPDADFQPQHF.

This clone turned up a few times. CDR3 amino acids: CASTVGEGDSPLHF. The CDR3 nucleotides read TGTGCCAGCACCGTCGGGGAGGGGGATTCACCCCTCCACTTT. The rearrangement joins TRBV4-2 to TRBJ1-6, with D possibly being TRBD1 (6 bases). Trimming took 7 bases from V and 8 from J, leaving 15 bases between them. This CDR3 region has 14 residues. Germline V lookup: CDR1 LGHNA, CDR2 YNFKEQ.

V gene TRBV29-1 combines with J gene TRBJ2-3; D is perhaps TRBD2 (5 bases). V lost 6 bases to trimming and J lost 0 bases, with 10 bases between them. The germline V gene has CDR1 SQVTM and CDR2 ANQGSEA. The CDR3 runs to 13 residues. For the CDR3, the DNA is TGCAGCGTCTGGGCTAGCAGCACAGATACGCAGTATTTT. Translated: CSVWASSTDTQYF.

The chain links TRBV27 to TRBJ2-3; a possible D gene is TRBD2 (5 bases). The germline V gene has CDR1 MNHEY and CDR2 SMNVEV (reference sequence). The CDR3 covers 11 residues. Trimming pared 8 bases from V and 3 bases from J, leaving 6 bases between. In nucleotides, the CDR3 is TGTGCCAGCGGGGAGACAGATACGCAGTATTTT. Translating it yields CASGETDTQYF.

The rearrangement links TRBV6-6 to TRBJ1-2, with TRBD1 as a possible D gene (5 bases). V lost 10 bases, J lost 3 bases, and 12 bases lay in between. Looked up from germline, CDR1 is MNHNY and CDR2 is SVGAGI (reference sequence). This CDR3 contains 12 residues. CDR3 DNA: TGTGCCACTCGGGGGGGTGACTATGGCTACACCTTC. This sequence encodes CATRGGDYGYTF.

The rearrangement uses TRBV2 and TRBJ1-2; TRBD1 agrees at 8 bases. This CDR3 comprises 13 residues. Per the germline V gene, CDR1 is SNHLY and CDR2 is FYNNEI. Unmatched junction bases numbered 2, after V lost 4 bases and J lost 4 bases. This CDR3 reads CASSGQGIYGYTF. The CDR3 DNA sequence: TGTGCCAGCAGTGGACAGGGGATCTATGGCTACACCTTC.